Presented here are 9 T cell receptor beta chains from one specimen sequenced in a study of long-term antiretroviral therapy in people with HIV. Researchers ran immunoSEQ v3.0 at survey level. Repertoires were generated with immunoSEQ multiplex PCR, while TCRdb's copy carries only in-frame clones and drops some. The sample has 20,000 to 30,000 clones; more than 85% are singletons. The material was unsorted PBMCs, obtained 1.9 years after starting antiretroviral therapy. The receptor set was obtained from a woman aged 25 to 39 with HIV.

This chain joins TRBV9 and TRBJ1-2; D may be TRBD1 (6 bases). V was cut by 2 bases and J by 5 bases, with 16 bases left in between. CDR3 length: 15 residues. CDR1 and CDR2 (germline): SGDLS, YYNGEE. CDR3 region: CASSVSGQGMYGYTF. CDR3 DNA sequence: TGTGCCAGCAGCGTCTCCGGCCAGGGGATGTATGGCTACACCTTC. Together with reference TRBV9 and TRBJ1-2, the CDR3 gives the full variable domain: DSGVTQTPKHLITATGQRVTLRCSPRSGDLSVYWYQQSLDQGLQFLIQYYNGEERAKGNILERFSAQQFPDLHSELNLSSLELGDSALYFCASSVSGQGMYGYTFGSGTRLTVV.

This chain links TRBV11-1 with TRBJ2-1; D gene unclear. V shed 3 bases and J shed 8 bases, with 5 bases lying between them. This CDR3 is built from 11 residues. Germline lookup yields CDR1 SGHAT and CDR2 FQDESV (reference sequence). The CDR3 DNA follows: TGTGCCAGCAGCTTTGGCCATGAGCAGTTCTTC. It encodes CASSFGHEQFF.

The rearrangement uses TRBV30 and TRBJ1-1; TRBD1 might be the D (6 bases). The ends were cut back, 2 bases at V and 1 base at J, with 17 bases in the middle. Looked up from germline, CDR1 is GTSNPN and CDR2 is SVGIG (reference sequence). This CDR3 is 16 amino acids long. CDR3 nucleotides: TGTGCCTGGAGTAGGGGGAAAGGAGATTGGAACACTGAAGCTTTCTTT. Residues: CAWSRGKGDWNTEAFF.

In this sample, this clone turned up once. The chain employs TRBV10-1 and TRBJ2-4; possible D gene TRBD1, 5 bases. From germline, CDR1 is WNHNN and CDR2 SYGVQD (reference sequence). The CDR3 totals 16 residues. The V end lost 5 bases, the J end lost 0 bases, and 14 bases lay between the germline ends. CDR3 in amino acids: CASSHLTGLAKNIQYF. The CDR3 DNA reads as TGCGCCAGCAGTCACCTTACAGGTCTAGCCAAAAACATTCAGTACTTC.

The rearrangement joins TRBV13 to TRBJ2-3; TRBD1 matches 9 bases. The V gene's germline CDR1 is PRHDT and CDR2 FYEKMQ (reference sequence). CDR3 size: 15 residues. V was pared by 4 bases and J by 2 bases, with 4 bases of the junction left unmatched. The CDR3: CASSSRTGVTDTQYF. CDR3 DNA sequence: TGTGCCAGCAGCTCGCGGACAGGGGTCACAGATACGCAGTATTTT.

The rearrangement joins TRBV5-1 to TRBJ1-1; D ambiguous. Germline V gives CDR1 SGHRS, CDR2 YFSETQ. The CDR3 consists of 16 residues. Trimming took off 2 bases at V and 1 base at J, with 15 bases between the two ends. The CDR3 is CASSFGWAPGNTEAFF. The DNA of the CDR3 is TGCGCCAGCAGCTTTGGCTGGGCGCCGGGGAACACTGAAGCTTTCTTT.

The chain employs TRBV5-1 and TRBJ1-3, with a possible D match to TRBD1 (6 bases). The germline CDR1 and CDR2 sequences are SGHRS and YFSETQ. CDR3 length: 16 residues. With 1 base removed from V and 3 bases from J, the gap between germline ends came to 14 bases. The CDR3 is CASSLSDRTSGNTIYF. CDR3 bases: TGCGCCAGCAGCTTGTCTGACAGGACTAGTGGAAACACCATATATTTT.

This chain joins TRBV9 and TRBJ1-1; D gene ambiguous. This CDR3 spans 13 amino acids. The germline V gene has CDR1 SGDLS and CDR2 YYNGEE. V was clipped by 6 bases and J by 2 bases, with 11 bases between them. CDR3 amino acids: CASTPPGNTEAFF. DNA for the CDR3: TGTGCCAGCACCCCCCCGGGCAACACTGAAGCTTTCTTT.

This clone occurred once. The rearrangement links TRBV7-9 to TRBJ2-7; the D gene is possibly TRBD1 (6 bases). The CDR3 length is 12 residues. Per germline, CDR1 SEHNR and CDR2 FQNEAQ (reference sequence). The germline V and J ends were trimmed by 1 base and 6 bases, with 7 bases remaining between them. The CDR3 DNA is TGTGCCAGCAGCTTAGGAGGGGGCGAGCAGTACGTC. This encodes CASSLGGGEQYV.